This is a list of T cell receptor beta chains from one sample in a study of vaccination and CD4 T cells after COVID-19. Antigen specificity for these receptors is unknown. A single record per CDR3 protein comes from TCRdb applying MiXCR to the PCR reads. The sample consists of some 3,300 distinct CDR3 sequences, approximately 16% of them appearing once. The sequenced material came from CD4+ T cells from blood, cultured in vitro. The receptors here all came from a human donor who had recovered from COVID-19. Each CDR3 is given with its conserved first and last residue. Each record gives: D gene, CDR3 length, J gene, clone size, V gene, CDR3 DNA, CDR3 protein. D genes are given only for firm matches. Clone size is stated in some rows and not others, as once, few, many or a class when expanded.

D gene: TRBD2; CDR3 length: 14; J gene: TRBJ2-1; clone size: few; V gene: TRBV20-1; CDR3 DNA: TGCAGTGCTAGATTCGGCGGGGGGGCCGATGAGCAGTTCTTC; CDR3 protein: CSARFGGGADEQFF
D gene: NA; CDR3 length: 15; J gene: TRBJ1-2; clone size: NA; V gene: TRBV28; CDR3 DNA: TGTGCCAGCACCTCGAACCGACAGATCTTCCATGGCTACACCTTC; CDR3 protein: CASTSNRQIFHGYTF
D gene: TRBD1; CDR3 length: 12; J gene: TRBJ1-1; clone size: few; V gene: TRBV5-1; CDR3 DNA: TGCGCCAGCAGCTCCGGACAGGGGACGGCTTTCTTT; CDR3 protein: CASSSGQGTAFF
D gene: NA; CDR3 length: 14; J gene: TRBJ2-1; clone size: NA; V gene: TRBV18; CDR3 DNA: TGTGCCAGCTCACCACGCGGAGGGGGCCTTGAGCAGTTCTTC; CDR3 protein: CASSPRGGGLEQFF
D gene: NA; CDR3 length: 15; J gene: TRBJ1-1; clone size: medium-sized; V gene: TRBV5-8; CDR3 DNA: TGTGCCACCCCCCCCTTGGTCGGCTATCGGGCTGAAGCTTTCTTT; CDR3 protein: CATPPLVGYRAEAFF
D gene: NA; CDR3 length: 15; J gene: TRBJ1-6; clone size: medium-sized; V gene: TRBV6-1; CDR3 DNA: TGTGCCAGCAGTGAAGCGCCCGGAGCAAATTCACCCCTCCACTTT; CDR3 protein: CASSEAPGANSPLHF
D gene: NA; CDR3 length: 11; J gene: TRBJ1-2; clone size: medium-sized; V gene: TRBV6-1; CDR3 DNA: TGTGCCAGCGGACGAAATCGGGGCTACACCTTC; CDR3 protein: CASGRNRGYTF
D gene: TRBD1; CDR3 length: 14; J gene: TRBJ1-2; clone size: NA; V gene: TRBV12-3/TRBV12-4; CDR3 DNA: TGTGCCAGCAGTCTACGACAGGGGAGGAGCGGCTACACCTTC; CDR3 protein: CASSLRQGRSGYTF
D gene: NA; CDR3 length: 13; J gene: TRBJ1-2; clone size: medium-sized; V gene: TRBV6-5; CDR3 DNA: TGTGCCAGCAGTTACCTCCCCGACTATGGCTACACCTTC; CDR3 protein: CASSYLPDYGYTF
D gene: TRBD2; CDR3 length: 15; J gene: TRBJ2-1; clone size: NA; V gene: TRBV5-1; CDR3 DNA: TGCGCCAGCAGCTTGCTTCTAGCGGGACTCAATGAGCAGTTCTTC; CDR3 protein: CASSLLLAGLNEQFF
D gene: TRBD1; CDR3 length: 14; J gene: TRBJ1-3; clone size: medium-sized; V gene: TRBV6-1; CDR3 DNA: TGTGCCAGCAGATCGGGACAGACTGGAAACACCATATATTTT; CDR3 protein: CASRSGQTGNTIYF
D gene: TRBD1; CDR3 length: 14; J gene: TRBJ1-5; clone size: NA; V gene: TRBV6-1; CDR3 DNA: TGTGCCAGCAGCCGCGGGGCAGGGGGACAGCCCCAGCATTTT; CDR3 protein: CASSRGAGGQPQHF
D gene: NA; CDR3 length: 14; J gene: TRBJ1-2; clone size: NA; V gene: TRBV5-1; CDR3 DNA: TGCGTCAGCAGCTTGGATACCCTCAGCTATGGCTACACCTTC; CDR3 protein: CVSSLDTLSYGYTF
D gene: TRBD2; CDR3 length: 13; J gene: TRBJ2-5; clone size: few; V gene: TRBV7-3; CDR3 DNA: TGTGCCAGCAGCCCCGGACTAGCGGAGACCCAGTACTTC; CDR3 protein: CASSPGLAETQYF
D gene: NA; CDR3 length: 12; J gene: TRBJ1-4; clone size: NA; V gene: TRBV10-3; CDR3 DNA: TGTGCCATCAGGGACACGGGAGAAAAACTGTTTTTT; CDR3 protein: CAIRDTGEKLFF
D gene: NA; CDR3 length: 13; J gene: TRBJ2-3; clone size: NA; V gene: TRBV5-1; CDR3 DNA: TGCGCCAGCAGCTCGTGGCAGACAGATACGCAGTATTTT; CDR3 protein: CASSSWQTDTQYF
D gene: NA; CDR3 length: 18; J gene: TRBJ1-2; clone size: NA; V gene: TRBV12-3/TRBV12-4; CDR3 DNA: TGTGCCAGCAGTTTAGCAACCCTCCGGGACCCCGGAGGCTATGGCTACACCTTC; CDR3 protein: CASSLATLRDPGGYGYTF
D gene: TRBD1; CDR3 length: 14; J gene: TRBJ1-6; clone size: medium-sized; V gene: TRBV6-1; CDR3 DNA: TGTGCCAGCGCCGGACAGGGGGTTTATTCACCCCTCCACTTT; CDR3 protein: CASAGQGVYSPLHF
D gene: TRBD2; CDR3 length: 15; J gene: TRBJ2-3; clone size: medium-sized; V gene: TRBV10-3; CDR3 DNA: TGTGCCATCAGTTCTCGGACTAGCAGCACAGATACGCAGTATTTT; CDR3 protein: CAISSRTSSTDTQYF
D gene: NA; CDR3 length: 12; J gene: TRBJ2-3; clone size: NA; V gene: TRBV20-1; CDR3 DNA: TGCAGTGCGCTAGAGAACACAGATACGCAGTATTTT; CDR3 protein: CSALENTDTQYF
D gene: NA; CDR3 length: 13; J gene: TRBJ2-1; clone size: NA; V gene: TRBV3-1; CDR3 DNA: TGTGCCAGCAGCCAGATCTTGGGCTCGGAGCAGTTCTTC; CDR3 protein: CASSQILGSEQFF
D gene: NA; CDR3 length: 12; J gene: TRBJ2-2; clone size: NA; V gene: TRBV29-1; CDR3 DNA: TGCAGCGTTGCCGGGTCGCCCGGGGAGCTGTTTTTT; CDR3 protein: CSVAGSPGELFF
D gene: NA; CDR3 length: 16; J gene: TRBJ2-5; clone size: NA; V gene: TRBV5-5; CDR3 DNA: TGTGCCAGCAGCCGCTCCGGGCGGTGGGAAGATGAGACCCAGTACTTC; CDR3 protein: CASSRSGRWEDETQYF